The present T cell receptor (beta chain) was sequenced within a study of blood T cell repertoires in COVID-19. Original data processing: Quantification of nucleated cells was approximated via reference gene primer amplification. Using immunoSEQ multiplex PCR, the repertoire was profiled, and TCRdb retains in-frame clones only, with some absent. V, J and clone size reflect that table, while D and trimming were determined from the DNA. The sample has roughly 100,000 clones, 80% to 90% seen once. With 2 bases clipped from V and 6 bases from J, the junction kept 9 bases outside the gene matches. This CDR3 has 15 amino acids. Germline-derived CDR1 and CDR2 are MNHEY and SVGAGI.

The V gene is TRBV6-5, the J gene TRBJ1-2; TRBD1 aligns across 7 bases. Sequenced: peripheral blood. The clonotype comes from a woman under 40 with acute or convalescent COVID-19. CDR3 sequence reads: CASSYANRGVNGYTF. CDR3 nucleotide sequence: TGTGCCAGCAGTTACGCCAACAGGGGCGTGAATGGCTACACCTTC.